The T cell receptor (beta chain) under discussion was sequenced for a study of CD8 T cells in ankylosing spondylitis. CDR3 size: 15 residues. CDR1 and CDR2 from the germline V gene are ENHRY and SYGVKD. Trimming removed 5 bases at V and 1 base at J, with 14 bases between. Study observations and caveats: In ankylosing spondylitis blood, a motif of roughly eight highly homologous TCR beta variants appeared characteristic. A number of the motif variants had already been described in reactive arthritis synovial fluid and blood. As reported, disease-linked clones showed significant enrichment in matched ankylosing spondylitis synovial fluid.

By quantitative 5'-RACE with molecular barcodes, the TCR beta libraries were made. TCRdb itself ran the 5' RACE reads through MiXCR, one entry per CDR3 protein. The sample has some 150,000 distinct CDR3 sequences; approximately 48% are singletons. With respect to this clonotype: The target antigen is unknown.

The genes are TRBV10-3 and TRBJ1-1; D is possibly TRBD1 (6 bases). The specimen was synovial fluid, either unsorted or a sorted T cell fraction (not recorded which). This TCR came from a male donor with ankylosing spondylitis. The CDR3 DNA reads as TGTGCCATCAGTCCAACCGGGACACAGAACACTGAAGCTTTCTTT. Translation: CAISPTGTQNTEAFF.